These T cell receptor beta chains were read from a single sample in a study of T cell changes during pregnancy in multiple sclerosis. Here immunoSEQ multiplex PCR was the method, and the copy in TCRdb shows in-frame clones only, minus some. Of about 41,000 clones listed, approximately 91% are singletons. The source was CD8+ T cells from peripheral blood mononuclear cells, collected in the third trimester of pregnancy. All receptors derive from a female donor with multiple sclerosis, enrolled in a pregnancy study. CDR3s include the opening cysteine and the closing phenylalanine or tryptophan. A D gene is named only where the DNA matches it firmly. Expanded clones are given a class, and other clones once, few, many or no size at all.

DNA: TGTGCCAGCAGTGACGAGACAGCCTATTCACCCCTCCACTTT; CDR3: CASSDETAYSPLHF; J: TRBJ1-6; V: TRBV6-1; size: -; D: -
DNA: TGCGCCAGCAGTTCGACAGAGAACACTGAAGCTTTCTTT; CDR3: CASSSTENTEAFF; J: TRBJ1-1; V: TRBV5-1; size: -; D: -
DNA: TGTGCCACCAGCAGTGACAGGGTGTCAGGAAACACCATATATTTT; CDR3: CATSSDRVSGNTIYF; J: TRBJ1-3; V: TRBV15; size: -; D: TRBD1
DNA: TGCGCCAGCAGCCGCCTGACATCTAGCACAGATACGCAGTATTTT; CDR3: CASSRLTSSTDTQYF; J: TRBJ2-3; V: TRBV4-3; size: once; D: -
DNA: TGCGCCAGCAGCCAAGCGGTTATTCAGACTCATCTCCCTGGCTACACCTTC; CDR3: CASSQAVIQTHLPGYTF; J: TRBJ1-2; V: TRBV4-3; size: -; D: -
DNA: TGTGCCACCAGGGCTAGCGGTCGCCAAGAGACCCAGTACTTC; CDR3: CATRASGRQETQYF; J: TRBJ2-5; V: TRBV15; size: -; D: TRBD2
DNA: TGTGCCAGTAGACGACAGGGGCAAAACTATGGCTACACCTTC; CDR3: CASRRQGQNYGYTF; J: TRBJ1-2; V: TRBV19; size: once; D: TRBD1
DNA: TGTGCCGTCGGGAGGCCGAGCTCCTACGAGCAGTACTTC; CDR3: CAVGRPSSYEQYF; J: TRBJ2-7; V: TRBV7-9; size: -; D: TRBD2
DNA: TGTGCCAGGGGACAAAGGTTAACCTACGAGCAGTACTTC; CDR3: CARGQRLTYEQYF; J: TRBJ2-7; V: TRBV19; size: -; D: -
DNA: TGTGCCAGTGGAGACTCGGCTAACACTGAAGCTTTCTTT; CDR3: CASGDSANTEAFF; J: TRBJ1-1; V: TRBV19; size: -; D: -
DNA: TGCGCCAGCAGTCAATCGAAGGGAAACGGGGCTAGCGGGAGGAACAATGAGCAGTTCTTC; CDR3: CASSQSKGNGASGRNNEQFF; J: TRBJ2-1; V: TRBV23-1; size: -; D: TRBD2
DNA: TGTGCCACCAGCAGATCTTGGGGGGAGAGCGGGAATGAGCAGTTCTTC; CDR3: CATSRSWGESGNEQFF; J: TRBJ2-1; V: TRBV15; size: -; D: -
DNA: TGTGCCAGCAGTTCTGTTTCTGAAGCTTTCTTT; CDR3: CASSSVSEAFF; J: TRBJ1-1; V: TRBV6-6; size: few; D: -
DNA: TGTGCCTGGAGCCCGGGACAGAACACTGAAGCTTTCTTT; CDR3: CAWSPGQNTEAFF; J: TRBJ1-1; V: TRBV30; size: once; D: -
DNA: TGTGCCAGCAGTGGGGAAGGGACAGGATTGGAAACAGATACGCAGTATTTT; CDR3: CASSGEGTGLETDTQYF; J: TRBJ2-3; V: TRBV6-1; size: -; D: TRBD1
DNA: TGCGCCAGCAGCTTGACAGGGGGAAACACTGAAGCTTTCTTT; CDR3: CASSLTGGNTEAFF; J: TRBJ1-1; V: TRBV5-1; size: -; D: TRBD1